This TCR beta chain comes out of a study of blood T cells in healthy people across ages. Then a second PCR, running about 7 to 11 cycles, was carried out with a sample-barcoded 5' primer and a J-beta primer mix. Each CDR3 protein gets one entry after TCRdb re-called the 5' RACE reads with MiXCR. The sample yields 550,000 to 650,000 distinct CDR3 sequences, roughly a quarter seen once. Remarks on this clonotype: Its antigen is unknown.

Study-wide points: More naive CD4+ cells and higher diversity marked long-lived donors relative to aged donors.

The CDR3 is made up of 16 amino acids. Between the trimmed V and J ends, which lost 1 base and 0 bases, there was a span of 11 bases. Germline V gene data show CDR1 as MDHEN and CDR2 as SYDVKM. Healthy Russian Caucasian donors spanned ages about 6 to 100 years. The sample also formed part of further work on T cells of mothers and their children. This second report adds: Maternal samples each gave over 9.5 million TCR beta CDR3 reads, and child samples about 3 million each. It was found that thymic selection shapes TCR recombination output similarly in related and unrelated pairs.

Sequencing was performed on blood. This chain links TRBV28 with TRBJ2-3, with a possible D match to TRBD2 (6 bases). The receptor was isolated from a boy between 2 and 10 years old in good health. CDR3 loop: CASSLFRAGSTDTQYF. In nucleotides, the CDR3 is TGTGCCAGCAGTTTATTTAGGGCGGGAAGCACAGATACGCAGTATTTT. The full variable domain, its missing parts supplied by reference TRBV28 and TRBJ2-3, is DVKVTQSSRYLVKRTGEKVFLECVQDMDHENMFWYRQDPGLGLRLIYFSYDVKMKEKGDIPEGYSVSREKKERFSLILESASTNQTSMYLCASSLFRAGSTDTQYFGPGTRLTVL.